These 27 T cell receptor beta chains originate from one sample sequenced in a study of CD4 and CD8 cells across lung adenocarcinoma regions. A single record per CDR3 protein comes from TCRdb applying MiXCR to the PCR reads. The table records about 27,000 distinct CDR3 sequences, about half of them present only once. The sample taken for sequencing was CD8+ T cells from the center of a lung tumor. Receptor source: a male donor with lung adenocarcinoma. The CD4 and CD8 labels of this study may be unreliable.

This clonotype was seen only a few times. The rearrangement links TRBV20-1 to TRBJ2-3; 11 bases match TRBD2. Per the germline V gene, CDR1 is DFQATT and CDR2 is SNEGSKA (reference sequence). V trimming: 4 bases; J trimming: 1 base; junction bases outside the gene matches: 13. This CDR3 is 18 amino acids long. The CDR3 nucleotides are TGCAGTGCTAATGTAGCGGGAGGGCCAAGGTCTGGCACAGATACGCAGTATTTT. Residues: CSANVAGGPRSGTDTQYF.

The V and J genes are TRBV25-1 and TRBJ2-4, with 8 nucleotides matching TRBD1. Germline CDR1 MGHDK, CDR2 SYGVNS. CDR3 length: 14 residues. CDR3 protein: CRSRGLGGKDIQYF. CDR3 nucleotide sequence: TGTCGCAGCAGGGGGCTGGGAGGCAAAGATATTCAGTACTTC.

This clonotype was seen a handful of times. CDR3 coding DNA: TGTGCCAGCAGACACACCAACCAGGTCGACAATGAGCAGTTCTTC. Its translation: CASRHTNQVDNEQFF. The chain couples TRBV6-1 to TRBJ2-1, with no clear D. Germline lookup yields CDR1 MNHNS and CDR2 SASEGT. The V end lost 6 bases, the J end lost 5 bases, and 17 bases lay between the germline ends. The CDR3 length is 15 residues.

In its sample, this clonotype was seen a few times. The V gene is TRBV9, the J gene TRBJ2-1; D not certain. The DNA end lines up better with TRBJ2-7; the J call may be wrong. Per germline, CDR1 SGDLS and CDR2 YYNGEE. The CDR3 consists of 14 residues. CDR3 coding DNA: TGTGCCAGCAGCGTAGACGACCAAAGCTACGAGCAGTACTTC. This gives the protein CASSVDDQSYEQYF.

DNA of the CDR3: TGTGCCAGCAGTCAAACAGGAGACTACGAGCAGTTCTTC. It is translated as CASSQTGDYEQFF. This chain uses TRBV6-1 with TRBJ2-1, with D possibly called TRBD1 or TRBD2 (5 bases each). The ends were cut back, 5 bases at V and 10 bases at J, with 15 bases in the middle. Germline CDR1 MNHNS, CDR2 SASEGT. This CDR3 spans 13 amino acids.

Many counts were recorded for this clonotype. This rearrangement joins TRBV27 to TRBJ2-1; D call uncertain. Trimming shortened V by 6 bases and J by 8 bases, and 8 bases separated the two germline ends. This CDR3 region has 11 residues. CDR1 and CDR2 from the germline V gene are MNHEY and SMNVEV (reference sequence). The CDR3 sequence: CASRRSHEQFF. The CDR3 coding sequence is TGTGCCAGCAGACGAAGCCATGAGCAGTTCTTC.

To note about this clonotype: The germline gene is not matched at one end of the junction; a read error may be the cause. The CDR3 nucleotides read TGTGCCAGGGGCCACGGGGGCGGGGGCAAAGATACCCAGTATTTC. Its translation is CARGHGGGGKDTQYF. The chain employs TRBV3-1 and TRBJ2-5; the D gene is possibly TRBD2 (7 bases). The CDR3 is 15 amino acids. CDR1 and CDR2 from the germline V gene are LGHDT and YNNKEL (reference sequence).

The CDR3 DNA follows: TGTGCGTGCAGTGTATCGGGGCTACTAGCGAAAGACACGCAGTACTTC. The encoded protein is CACSVSGLLAKDTQYF. This chain links TRBV27 with TRBJ2-3; 7 bases match TRBD2. The closer fit of TRBJ2-7 to the DNA end suggests the J call may be wrong. CDR1 and CDR2 (germline): MNHEY, SMNVEV (reference sequence). The CDR3 has 16 amino acids.

The V and J genes are TRBV10-2 and TRBJ2-4; a possible D gene is TRBD2 (6 bases). Per germline, CDR1 WSHSY and CDR2 SAAADI. The V end was cut by 7 bases, the J end by 13 bases, with 23 bases between. The CDR3 consists of 14 residues. In DNA form, the CDR3 reads TGCGCCAGCACGGGACCGGGAGCCAAAAACACGCAGTACTTC. Residues: CASTGPGAKNTQYF.

V is TRBV6-1 and J is TRBJ2-3; perhaps D is TRBD1 or TRBD2 (5 bases each). The CDR3 is made up of 13 amino acids. Germline CDR1 reads MNHNS; CDR2 reads SASEGT. Trimming took off 6 bases at V and 4 bases at J, with 11 bases between the two ends. CDR3 sequence: CASRGRNPDTQYF. The CDR3 DNA sequence: TGTGCCAGCAGGGGACGGAACCCAGATACGCAGTATTTT.

The chain carries TRBV7-2 and TRBJ2-4; D is undetermined. The J call may be incorrect, as the DNA end agrees better with TRBJ2-3. The CDR3 extends over 16 amino acids. Germline CDR1 and CDR2: SGHTA and FQGNSA. The CDR3 DNA reads TGTGCCAGCAGCTTATTGGGGTCGCGAGGCAAAAACATGCAGTATTTT. It specifies CASSLLGSRGKNMQYF.

As DNA, the CDR3 is TGTGCCAGCTCAAAAAGGGACTTACAAGAGACCCAGTACTTC. Translating it yields CASSKRDLQETQYF. V and J are TRBV6-1 and TRBJ2-1, with a tentative D call TRBD2 (6 bases). The J call may be wrong; the DNA end is better matched by TRBJ2-5. The germline CDR1 and CDR2 sequences are MNHNS and SASEGT. The CDR3 consists of 14 residues.

In DNA form, the CDR3 reads TGTGCCAGCAGTTACCGATCCGGGACCCTCCAAGTCGGGGAGCTGTTTTTT. Amino acids: CASSYRSGTLQVGELFF. This chain links TRBV6-5 with TRBJ2-2, with D perhaps TRBD1 or TRBD2 (5 bases each). Per germline, CDR1 MNHEY and CDR2 SVGAGI. V was clipped by 2 bases and J by 7 bases, with 20 bases between them. This CDR3 is built from 17 residues.

Concerning this clonotype: A junction end diverges from the germline sequence, so it may reflect a read error. The chain combines TRBV6-1 with TRBJ2-3, with D possibly being TRBD1 or TRBD2 (6 bases each). Per germline, CDR1 MNHNS and CDR2 SASEGT. This CDR3 is built from 16 residues. DNA for the CDR3: TGTGCCAGCAGGGGGGCCGGGGGACGTGTTCGGGAGACCCAGTATTTC. Amino acid sequence: CASRGAGGRVRETQYF.

This clonotype has ten or more counts. The rearrangement uses TRBV11-3 and TRBJ2-1; 12 nucleotides line up with TRBD1. The J segment lost 13 bases and the V segment lost 5 bases, leaving 12 bases of the junction unmatched. This CDR3 comprises 15 residues. Germline V gene lookup returns CDR1 SGHNT and CDR2 YENEEA. As DNA, the CDR3 is TGTGCCAGCAGCACCGGGACAGGGGGCTGGGAGACCCAGTTCTTC. It yields the protein CASSTGTGGWETQFF.

This clonotype has only a few counts. One junction end does not reproduce the germline sequence, and a read error may be involved. V gene TRBV6-1 combines with J gene TRBJ2-3; D tentatively reads TRBD1 or TRBD2 (6 bases each). This CDR3 region has 15 residues. Germline V lookup: CDR1 MNHNS, CDR2 SASEGT. CDR3 DNA sequence: TGTGCCAGCAACACGGGGCTGGGGGGCGAAGATACGCAGTACTTT. It codes for CASNTGLGGEDTQYF.

This clonotype was counted a few times. The chain recombines TRBV12-3 or TRBV12-4 with TRBJ1-3; 7 bases agree with TRBD1. Trimming removed 6 bases from V and 1 base from J; junction bases left unmatched: 3. The CDR3 covers 14 residues. The CDR3 loop reads CASSSTGSGNTIYF. CDR3 DNA: TGTGCCAGCAGCTCGACAGGGTCTGGAAACACCATATATTTT.

This clonotype was found many times. A read error may explain this, as a much larger clone is one base away. The rearrangement joins TRBV6-1 to TRBJ2-1, with D hard to call. CDR3 length: 11 residues. Between the trimmed V and J ends, which lost 6 bases and 13 bases, there was a span of 13 bases. Germline CDR1 reads MNHNS; CDR2 reads SASEGT. The CDR3, as DNA: TGTGCCAGCAGGAAACAAGAGACCCAGTTCTTC. Protein: CASRKQETQFF.

The V gene is TRBV10-3, the J gene TRBJ2-3; D possibly corresponds to TRBD1 (6 bases). The DNA end lines up better with TRBJ2-5; the J call may be wrong. This CDR3 region has 14 residues. CDR1 ENHRY and CDR2 SYGVKD come from the germline V gene. For the CDR3, the DNA is TGTGCGGGGCGTGGGGGCCCAAGCCCAGATACCCAGTACTTC. Its translation: CAGRGGPSPDTQYF.

This clonotype was counted at least ten times. This sequence joins TRBV4-1 and TRBJ2-5, with TRBD1 identical over 7 bases. The J call could be wrong; TRBJ2-7 is a better fit for the DNA end. The CDR3 runs 15 residues. The V gene's germline CDR1 is MGHRA and CDR2 YSYEKL. The CDR3 loop is CASSQGQGRGYEQYF. The CDR3, as DNA: TGCGCCAGCAGCCAAGGACAGGGAAGGGGGTACGAGCAGTACTTC.

Concerning this clonotype itself: One end of the junction varies from germline; a read error may be responsible. V usage is TRBV6-1 and J usage is TRBJ2-2; D possibly matches TRBD1 or TRBD2 (5 bases each). The CDR3 consists of 14 residues. Germline V gene sequence: CDR1 MNHNS, CDR2 SASEGT. The CDR3 here is CASSTGGGTGELYF. CDR3 DNA: TGTGCCAGCAGCACAGGTGGGGGTACAGGTGAGCTGTATTTT.

The count of this clonotype is one. A read error may account for a junction end that differs from germline. CDR3: CAGGLGGAAKKIQYF. CDR3 bases: TGTGCCGGGGGGCTAGGGGGTGCTGCCAAAAAGATTCAGTACTTC. The chain combines TRBV27 with TRBJ2-1; perhaps D is TRBD1 or TRBD2 (6 bases each). Near its end, the DNA agrees better with TRBJ2-4, so the J call may be wrong. The germline CDR1 and CDR2 sequences are MNHEY and SMNVEV (reference sequence). The CDR3 runs 15 residues.

This clonotype is categorized as medium-sized. The chain uses TRBV7-2 and TRBJ2-1; D perhaps matches TRBD2 (5 bases). V was shortened by 1 base and J by 5 bases, with 12 bases between the two germline ends. The CDR3 has 15 amino acids. Germline V gives CDR1 SGHTA, CDR2 FQGNSA. The CDR3 here is CASSLVPGLDNEQFF. CDR3 DNA sequence: TGTGCCAGCAGCTTAGTTCCGGGGTTGGACAATGAGCAGTTCTTC.

There are many counts of this clonotype. The chain carries TRBV6-5 and TRBJ2-1; D uncertain. Germline V gene lookup returns CDR1 MNHEY and CDR2 SVGAGI. The V and J ends lost 4 bases and 10 bases respectively, with 23 bases between them. The CDR3 has 16 amino acids. The chain's CDR3 is CASSFTQRAPSYEQFF. DNA of the CDR3: TGTGCCAGCAGTTTTACTCAAAGGGCACCCTCCTACGAGCAGTTCTTC.

This clonotype was found many times. The chain has TRBV6-5 and TRBJ2-1; 11 nucleotides agree with TRBD1. This CDR3 is 16 amino acids long. Germline values: CDR1 MNHEY, CDR2 SVGAGI. V gave up 0 bases and J gave up 6 bases; unmatched junction bases: 4. The CDR3 reads CASSYSSGTGGNEQFF. CDR3 nucleotide sequence: TGTGCCAGCAGTTACTCGTCCGGGACAGGGGGCAATGAGCAGTTCTTC.

The gene calls are TRBV9 and TRBJ2-3; maybe TRBD2 (6 bases). The CDR3 loop spans 16 amino acids. V lost 4 bases and J 1 base, leaving 16 bases between the germline ends. Germline CDR1 SGDLS, CDR2 YYNGEE. CDR3 DNA: TGTGCCAGCAGCAACTTCGGGGGTTACGGCACAGATACGCAGTATTTT. It yields the protein CASSNFGGYGTDTQYF.

The rearrangement joins TRBV30 to TRBJ2-1, with D possibly being TRBD1 (5 bases). The end of the DNA is better explained by TRBJ2-7, so the J call may be wrong. The CDR3 consists of 13 residues. The V gene's germline CDR1 is GTSNPN and CDR2 SVGIG (reference sequence). CDR3 DNA: TGTGCCTGGAGTGTGGACACTCCCTACGAGCAGTACTTC. This translates into CAWSVDTPYEQYF.